This is a list of T cell receptor beta chains from one sample in a study of blood T cells in healthy people across ages. TCRdb reprocessed the 5' RACE reads via MiXCR and lists one record per CDR3 protein. Among hundreds of thousands of distinct CDR3 sequences listed, more than 55% were seen once. Sequencing used blood. The receptors shown here come from a man aged 40-49 years in good health. Both conserved end residues are part of each CDR3. A D gene is named only where the DNA matches it firmly. Where a row states a size, it is once, few, many or the class of an expanded clone; other rows omit it.

v_gene: TRBV27; d_gene: .; abundance: .; j_gene: TRBJ2-5; CDR3aa: CASSLSGIGFGTQYF; CDR3nt: TGTGCCAGCAGTTTATCAGGGATTGGGTTCGGGACCCAGTACTTC
v_gene: TRBV5-1; d_gene: TRBD1; abundance: .; j_gene: TRBJ2-5; CDR3aa: CASSPFLTGETQYF; CDR3nt: TGCGCCAGCAGCCCTTTCCTGACAGGGGAGACCCAGTACTTC
v_gene: TRBV7-2; d_gene: .; abundance: many; j_gene: TRBJ2-3; CDR3aa: CASRRDTDTQYF; CDR3nt: TGCGCCAGCAGACGGGACACAGATACGCAGTATTTT
v_gene: TRBV10-3; d_gene: .; abundance: .; j_gene: TRBJ1-4; CDR3aa: CAISDNREQGEKLFF; CDR3nt: TGTGCCATCAGTGATAACAGGGAGCAAGGTGAAAAACTGTTTTTT
v_gene: TRBV2; d_gene: .; abundance: few; j_gene: TRBJ2-3; CDR3aa: CARTVNSTDTQYF; CDR3nt: TGTGCCAGGACAGTTAATAGCACAGATACGCAGTATTTT
v_gene: TRBV20-1; d_gene: .; abundance: few; j_gene: TRBJ2-7; CDR3aa: CSARGEGREQYF; CDR3nt: TGCAGTGCTAGAGGAGAGGGGCGCGAGCAGTACTTC
v_gene: TRBV7-3; d_gene: .; abundance: .; j_gene: TRBJ2-5; CDR3aa: CASSPKMGVETQYF; CDR3nt: TGTGCCAGCAGCCCTAAAATGGGGGTAGAGACCCAGTACTTC
v_gene: TRBV3-1; d_gene: .; abundance: .; j_gene: TRBJ2-4; CDR3aa: CASSPKTGGSNIQYF; CDR3nt: TGTGCCAGCAGCCCCAAGACCGGGGGTTCGAACATTCAGTACTTC
v_gene: TRBV20-1; d_gene: .; abundance: few; j_gene: TRBJ1-4; CDR3aa: CSARDPTVRVNYWDDEKLFF; CDR3nt: TGCAGTGCTAGAGACCCGACAGTCCGGGTAAACTACTGGGATGATGAAAAACTGTTTTTT
v_gene: TRBV20-1; d_gene: .; abundance: few; j_gene: TRBJ2-5; CDR3aa: CSAATGNRETQYF; CDR3nt: TGCAGTGCTGCAACAGGAAACCGGGAGACCCAGTACTTC
v_gene: TRBV4-3; d_gene: .; abundance: .; j_gene: TRBJ1-2; CDR3aa: CASAVGGYTF; CDR3nt: TGCGCCAGCGCCGTGGGTGGCTACACCTTC
v_gene: TRBV4-1; d_gene: .; abundance: .; j_gene: TRBJ1-5; CDR3aa: CASAQGSNQPQHF; CDR3nt: TGCGCCAGTGCACAGGGAAGTAATCAGCCCCAGCATTTT
v_gene: TRBV5-1; d_gene: .; abundance: few; j_gene: TRBJ1-2; CDR3aa: CASRPTGFNYGYTF; CDR3nt: TGCGCCAGCAGACCCACAGGATTCAACTATGGCTACACCTTC
v_gene: TRBV2; d_gene: .; abundance: .; j_gene: TRBJ1-6; CDR3aa: CASSEDEGGNSPLHF; CDR3nt: TGTGCCAGCAGTGAAGATGAGGGAGGAAATTCACCCCTCCACTTT
v_gene: TRBV5-1; d_gene: TRBD2; abundance: .; j_gene: TRBJ2-2; CDR3aa: CASSGRTSGATGELFF; CDR3nt: TGCGCCAGCAGCGGGAGGACTAGCGGAGCGACCGGGGAGCTGTTTTTT
v_gene: TRBV7-9; d_gene: .; abundance: .; j_gene: TRBJ2-1; CDR3aa: CASSLEGHNEQFF; CDR3nt: TGTGCCAGCAGCTTAGAGGGTCACAATGAGCAGTTCTTC
v_gene: TRBV29-1; d_gene: .; abundance: many; j_gene: TRBJ1-2; CDR3aa: CSVGGEGTGGYTF; CDR3nt: TGCAGCGTGGGTGGGGAAGGTACAGGAGGCTACACCTTC
v_gene: TRBV24-1; d_gene: TRBD2; abundance: .; j_gene: TRBJ2-3; CDR3aa: CATSDRSGRAPDTQYF; CDR3nt: TGTGCCACCAGTGACCGAAGCGGGAGGGCCCCAGATACGCAGTATTTT
v_gene: TRBV4-1; d_gene: TRBD1; abundance: few; j_gene: TRBJ2-7; CDR3aa: CASSQEGQGAYEQYF; CDR3nt: TGCGCCAGCAGTCAAGAGGGACAGGGGGCTTACGAGCAGTACTTC
v_gene: TRBV20-1; d_gene: .; abundance: .; j_gene: TRBJ2-7; CDR3aa: CSASWSHEQYF; CDR3nt: TGCAGTGCTAGTTGGTCCCACGAGCAGTACTTC
v_gene: TRBV7-2; d_gene: TRBD1; abundance: .; j_gene: TRBJ1-2; CDR3aa: CASSPRQGSYGYTF; CDR3nt: TGTGCCAGCAGCCCTAGACAGGGGTCGTATGGCTACACCTTC
v_gene: TRBV6-6; d_gene: .; abundance: .; j_gene: TRBJ2-1; CDR3aa: CASSLLHKSDEQFF; CDR3nt: TGTGCCAGCAGTCTCCTCCATAAGTCCGATGAGCAGTTCTTC
v_gene: TRBV6-1; d_gene: .; abundance: .; j_gene: TRBJ1-1; CDR3aa: CASEPRAHTEAFF; CDR3nt: TGTGCCAGCGAACCCAGGGCGCACACTGAAGCTTTCTTT
v_gene: TRBV6-6; d_gene: .; abundance: .; j_gene: TRBJ1-5; CDR3aa: CASGRGGTSNQPQHF; CDR3nt: TGTGCCAGCGGCCGGGGCGGTACTAGCAATCAGCCCCAGCATTTT